Below are 27 T cell receptor beta chains sequenced from a single sample in a study of cytomegalovirus exposure and HLA in healthy donors. With 60 Vbeta and 13 Jbeta primers, the PCR was carried out. TCRdb keeps only in-frame clones here, not all; method: immunoSEQ multiplex PCR. The sample holds 150,000 or so clones, roughly 80% seen once. The sample taken for sequencing was PBMCs. These receptors were obtained from a man aged 45 to 65 in good health and CMV-seropositive.

Of note for this clone: This specimen includes other DNA sequences encoding the same CDR3. CDR3 residues: CASSLDRMNTEAFF. The CDR3 nucleotides are TGCGCCAGCAGCCTGGACAGGATGAACACTGAAGCTTTCTTT. This chain connects TRBV5-1 to TRBJ1-1; 7 nucleotides align to TRBD1. Trimming at V came to 4 bases and at J to 0 bases, leaving 3 bases not matched to a gene. This CDR3 is built from 14 residues. Germline-derived CDR1 and CDR2 are SGHRS and YFSETQ.

Only a few counts were recorded for this clone. This rearrangement joins TRBV5-4 to TRBJ1-1, with 7 positions matching TRBD1. The CDR3 is 11 residues long. V shed 2 bases and J 11 bases; nucleotides not matched to a gene: 3. Per germline, CDR1 SGHNT and CDR2 YYREEE (reference sequence). Written as DNA, the CDR3 is TGTGCCAGCAGCTTAGGGGGCAGGGCTTTCTTT. It specifies CASSLGGRAFF.

This chain uses TRBV19 with TRBJ2-7; 10 positions match TRBD2. V trimming: 10 bases; J trimming: 2 bases; junction bases outside the gene matches: 5. There are 13 residues in the CDR3. CDR1 and CDR2 (germline): LNHDA, SQIVND (reference sequence). As DNA, the CDR3 is TGTGCCACCAGGACTAGCGGAACCTACGAGCAGTACTTC. Amino acid sequence: CATRTSGTYEQYF.

The CDR3 is CASSPTSGGEYNEQFF. In DNA, the CDR3 is TGTGCCAGCAGTCCCACTAGCGGGGGGGAGTACAATGAGCAGTTCTTC. The genes are TRBV2 and TRBJ2-1, with 13 bases identical to TRBD2. The CDR3 totals 16 residues. Looked up from germline, CDR1 is SNHLY and CDR2 is FYNNEI. The V gene end was trimmed by 5 bases and the J gene end by 4 bases; junction bases not matched to a gene: 5. Together with reference TRBV2 and TRBJ2-1, the CDR3 gives the full variable domain: EPEVTQTPSHQVTQMGQEVILRCVPISNHLYFYWYRQILGQKVEFLVSFYNNEISEKSEIFDDQFSVERPDGSNFTLKIRSTKLEDSAMYFCASSPTSGGEYNEQFFGPGTRLTVL.

The chain has TRBV7-6 and TRBJ1-2, with D tentatively TRBD1 (6 bases). Germline CDR1 is SGHVS and CDR2 is FNYEAQ. The CDR3 consists of 16 residues. V lost 1 base and J 6 bases, leaving 18 bases between the germline ends. Here the CDR3 reads CASSLGGGSEIDGYTF. The CDR3, as DNA: TGTGCCAGCAGCTTAGGAGGGGGATCCGAGATTGATGGCTACACCTTC.

This clone was seen once. The rearrangement joins TRBV30 to TRBJ2-3; D is possibly TRBD2 (5 bases). V lost 1 base to trimming and J lost 4 bases, with 15 bases between them. The CDR3 runs 15 residues. Germline values: CDR1 GTSNPN, CDR2 SVGIG (reference sequence). The DNA for the CDR3 is TGTGCCTGGAGTGGGGAGACTAATTCCGCAGATACGCAGTATTTT. Residues: CAWSGETNSADTQYF. Drawing the rest from reference TRBV30 and TRBJ2-3, the complete variable domain is SQTIHQWPATLVQPVGSPLSLECTVEGTSNPNLYWYRQAAGRGLQLLFYSVGIGQISSEVPQNLSASRPQDRQFILSSKKLLLSDSGFYLCAWSGETNSADTQYFGPGTRLTVL.

This clone showed up just a few times. This chain links TRBV19 with TRBJ2-5; 8 bases align to TRBD2. Trimming removed 6 bases from V and 1 base from J; junction bases left unmatched: 1. This CDR3 has 13 residues. Germline assignment: CDR1 LNHDA and CDR2 SQIVND (reference sequence). CDR3 bases: TGTGCCAGTAGCGGGGGGGTCCAAGAGACCCAGTACTTC. Protein product: CASSGGVQETQYF.

The rearrangement joins TRBV5-1 to TRBJ1-2, with a tentative D call TRBD1 (5 bases). Germline values: CDR1 SGHRS, CDR2 YFSETQ. This CDR3 contains 16 residues. The V end was cut by 0 bases, the J end by 7 bases, with 19 bases between. The CDR3 here is CASSLAGTSSASGYTF. The CDR3 DNA follows: TGCGCCAGCAGCTTGGCAGGGACTAGCTCGGCGAGTGGCTACACCTTC.

J is TRBJ2-5 and V is TRBV5-1; a possible D gene is TRBD1 (6 bases). Germline V CDR1 and CDR2: SGHRS, YFSETQ. CDR3 length equals 16 residues. Trimming took 0 bases from V and 5 from J, leaving 17 bases between them. Written as DNA, the CDR3 is TGCGCCAGCAGCTTGGGGACAGTCCTCCTGGGGGAGACCCAGTACTTC. Its translation is CASSLGTVLLGETQYF.

The CDR3 bases are TGTGCCAGCTCACCAACCAGGACTGATTCACCCCTCCACTTT. Translated, it gives CASSPTRTDSPLHF. The rearrangement links TRBV18 to TRBJ1-6; no reliable D call. Germline CDR1 is KGHSH and CDR2 is LQKENI. CDR3 length equals 14 residues. The V end was cut by 2 bases, the J end by 8 bases, with 10 bases between.

This chain connects TRBV2 to TRBJ2-3, with D maybe TRBD1 (6 bases). Trimming took 4 bases from V and 0 from J, leaving 17 bases between them. The CDR3 length is 17 residues. CDR1 and CDR2 (germline): SNHLY, FYNNEI. CDR3 sequence: CASSVGVDSHSTDTQYF. The CDR3 DNA reads as TGTGCCAGCAGTGTTGGGGTGGACAGCCACAGCACAGATACGCAGTATTTT.

The chain couples TRBV10-3 to TRBJ1-6; no firm D call. This CDR3 has 13 residues. V lost 3 bases to trimming and J lost 5 bases, with 5 bases between them. CDR1 and CDR2 from the germline V gene are ENHRY and SYGVKD. DNA of the CDR3: TGTGCCATCAGTGAAAGCCATAATTCACCCCTCCACTTT. Protein product: CAISESHNSPLHF.

The chain employs TRBV13 and TRBJ2-3; the D gene is possibly TRBD1 (5 bases). The CDR3 is 14 amino acids. V was clipped by 10 bases and J by 2 bases, with 16 bases between them. Per germline, CDR1 PRHDT and CDR2 FYEKMQ (reference sequence). CDR3 bases: TGTGCCACAAGGGGTAGGCGGCTCACAGATACGCAGTATTTT. This codes for CATRGRRLTDTQYF. Using reference TRBV13 and TRBJ2-3 for the parts outside the CDR3, the full variable domain is AAGVIQSPRHLIKEKRETATLKCYPIPRHDTVYWYQQGPGQDPQFLISFYEKMQSDKGSIPDRFSAQQFSDYHSELNMSSLELGDSALYFCATRGRRLTDTQYFGPGTRLTVL.

J is TRBJ2-2 and V is TRBV4-3, with 9 bases fitting TRBD2. The germline V gene has CDR1 LGHNA and CDR2 YSLEER. This CDR3 comprises 18 residues. The V and J ends lost 0 bases and 5 bases, in that order; junction bases with no gene match: 10. CDR3 sequence: CASSQDLGGRARTGELFF. The CDR3 DNA reads TGCGCCAGCAGCCAAGATCTTGGCGGGAGGGCCAGGACCGGGGAGCTGTTTTTT.

The chain links TRBV5-1 to TRBJ2-6; D is perhaps TRBD1 (6 bases). V was pared by 4 bases and J by 3 bases, with 11 bases between. The CDR3 covers 15 residues. CDR1 is SGHRS and CDR2 is YFSETQ in the germline V gene. The CDR3 sequence: CASSRDTGGANVLTF. CDR3 bases: TGCGCCAGCAGCAGGGACACTGGTGGGGCCAACGTCCTGACTTTC.

The V gene is TRBV18, the J gene TRBJ1-1; D gene unclear. V was cut by 2 bases and J by 0 bases, with 10 bases left in between. This CDR3 region has 15 residues. Germline lookup yields CDR1 KGHSH and CDR2 LQKENI. The CDR3 region has the DNA TGTGCCAGCTCACCAGCAGCGATTCTGAACACTGAAGCTTTCTTT. Residues: CASSPAAILNTEAFF. The full variable domain, rest sourced from reference TRBV18 and TRBJ1-1, is NAGVMQNPRHLVRRRGQEARLRCSPMKGHSHVYWYRQLPEEGLKFMVYLQKENIIDESGMPKERFSAEFPKEGPSILRIQQVVRGDSAAYFCASSPAAILNTEAFFGQGTRLTVV.

V usage is TRBV5-1 and J usage is TRBJ2-7; D may be TRBD1 (5 bases). This CDR3 region has 14 residues. V lost 4 bases to trimming and J lost 5 bases, with 16 bases between them. From germline, CDR1 is SGHRS and CDR2 YFSETQ. The CDR3 nucleotides are TGCGCCAGCAGCCACATCTCCAGGGATCACGAGCAGTACTTC. Translated: CASSHISRDHEQYF.

The chain joins TRBV14 to TRBJ2-7; D possibly corresponds to TRBD1 (6 bases). Germline CDR1 SGHDN, CDR2 FVKESK. CDR3 length: 15 residues. The germline V and J ends were trimmed by 3 bases and 7 bases, with 19 bases remaining between them. In DNA, the CDR3 is TGTGCCAGCAGCCAGGGGGCGGGCCCGGGATTTGAGCAGTACTTC. Its translation: CASSQGAGPGFEQYF.

As to this clone: The junction differs from germline at one of its ends, possibly a read error. V is TRBV28 and J is TRBJ2-5; 10 bases line up with TRBD2. This CDR3 has 15 amino acids. Germline V gives CDR1 MDHEN, CDR2 SYDVKM. This chain's CDR3 is CASSSSGTSEDAVHF. CDR3 nucleotides: TGTGCCAGCAGCTCCTCCGGGACTAGCGAGGATGCAGTTCACTTC.

This clone has only one observation. This sequence joins TRBV6-5 and TRBJ1-5; the D gene is possibly TRBD1 (5 bases). The germline V gene has CDR1 MNHEY and CDR2 SVGAGI. Deletions cut 5 bases from V and 4 bases from J, with 9 bases between. The CDR3 sequence is 13 residues long. The CDR3 spells CASSPRENQPQHF. The CDR3 nucleotides are TGTGCCAGCAGTCCCAGGGAAAATCAGCCCCAGCATTTT.

The chain has TRBV5-1 and TRBJ2-7; TRBD2 might be the D (6 bases). Germline assignment: CDR1 SGHRS and CDR2 YFSETQ. The CDR3 is made up of 16 amino acids. V lost 4 bases to trimming and J lost 0 bases, with 17 bases between them. CDR3 bases: TGCGCCAGCAGCCTTGTGGTGGGAGGTTCCTCCTACGAGCAGTACTTC. Protein sequence: CASSLVVGGSSYEQYF.

The V and J genes are TRBV11-2 and TRBJ1-2; tentatively, D is TRBD1 (6 bases). Trimming took off 0 bases at V and 7 bases at J, with 6 bases between the two ends. The CDR3 is 12 amino acids. Per germline, CDR1 SGHAT and CDR2 FQNNGV. The CDR3 DNA is TGTGCCAGCAGCTTAGACAGGGGTGGCTACACCTTC. It yields the protein CASSLDRGGYTF. Full variable domain (rest looked up from reference TRBV11-2 and TRBJ1-2): EAGVAQSPRYKIIEKRQSVAFWCNPISGHATLYWYQQILGQGPKLLIQFQNNGVVDDSQLPKDRFSAERLKGVDSTLKIQPAKLEDSAVYLCASSLDRGGYTFGSGTRLTVV.

This chain connects TRBV27 to TRBJ1-2, with 7 bases identical to TRBD1. V trimming: 6 bases; J trimming: 8 bases; junction bases outside the gene matches: 6. Germline V lookup: CDR1 MNHEY, CDR2 SMNVEV (reference sequence). The length of the CDR3 is 12 residues. CDR3 nucleotides: TGTGCCAGCAGCCAAACAGGGGCCGGCTACACCTTC. Encoded protein: CASSQTGAGYTF.

On this clone: Other DNA sequences within the sample encode an identical CDR3. The chain uses TRBV9 and TRBJ2-7; 7 bases line up with TRBD2. V shed 0 bases and J 1 base; nucleotides not matched to a gene: 1. The germline V gene encodes CDR1 SGDLS and CDR2 YYNGEE. The CDR3 consists of 14 residues. Here the CDR3 reads CASSVGLASYEQYF. CDR3 DNA: TGTGCCAGCAGCGTAGGACTAGCTTCCTACGAGCAGTACTTC.

The CDR3 bases are TGTGCCAGCAGCTCGGGACACCGGATGGAAACCTACGAGCAGTACTTC. Amino acids: CASSSGHRMETYEQYF. This chain uses TRBV7-9 with TRBJ2-7; possible D gene TRBD1, 6 bases. The CDR3 consists of 16 residues. Germline CDR1 reads SEHNR; CDR2 reads FQNEAQ (reference sequence). V was trimmed by 4 bases and J by 2 bases, leaving 18 bases between them.

The chain carries TRBV5-1 and TRBJ2-6; possibly TRBD1 for D (6 bases). Trimming removed 4 bases from V and 0 bases from J, with 17 bases in between. CDR3 length: 18 residues. From germline, CDR1 is SGHRS and CDR2 YFSETQ. CDR3 bases: TGCGCCAGCAGCCCCGGGGCCAGGGGCCTCTCTGGGGCCAACGTCCTGACTTTC. It yields the protein CASSPGARGLSGANVLTF. The full variable domain, completed using reference TRBV5-1 and TRBJ2-6, is KAGVTQTPRYLIKTRGQQVTLSCSPISGHRSVSWYQQTPGQGLQFLFEYFSETQRNKGNFPGRFSGRQFSNSRSEMNVSTLELGDSALYLCASSPGARGLSGANVLTFGAGSRLTVL.

The chain joins TRBV27 to TRBJ1-1, with D possibly matching TRBD1 (5 bases). Germline V gene sequence: CDR1 MNHEY, CDR2 SMNVEV (reference sequence). Trimming took off 3 bases at V and 5 bases at J, with 10 bases between the two ends. This CDR3 has 13 amino acids. The CDR3 here is CASSLGLSTEAFF. For the CDR3, the DNA is TGTGCCAGCAGTTTGGGACTATCGACTGAAGCTTTCTTT.